These 18 T cell receptor beta chains share one sample of origin, sequenced in a study of OX40 agonist ivuxolimab in advanced cancers. Sequencing was performed with immunoSEQ multiplex PCR; in TCRdb, only in-frame clones are kept and a portion is missing. The table includes about 69,000 clones, approximately 93% detected once. Sequencing was performed on CD4+ or CD8+ T cells sorted from blood, taken in a trial of the OX40 agonist ivuxolimab. The receptor set was obtained from an adult with an advanced solid tumor such as melanoma, head and neck, liver or kidney cancer.

This clone has a single count. The chain is built from TRBV9 and TRBJ2-1, with TRBD1 as a possible D gene (6 bases). The CDR3 length is 16 residues. Germline CDR1 SGDLS, CDR2 YYNGEE. V was shortened by 0 bases and J by 7 bases, with 17 bases between the two germline ends. The chain's CDR3 is CASSVAPRGASNEQFF. DNA for the CDR3: TGTGCCAGCAGCGTAGCCCCCAGGGGCGCAAGTAATGAGCAGTTCTTC.

J is TRBJ1-2 and V is TRBV6-5; D is unclear. Trimming left V 5 bases short and J 6 bases short, with 7 bases between. Germline CDR1 reads MNHEY; CDR2 reads SVGAGI. The length of the CDR3 is 11 residues. As DNA, the CDR3 is TGTGCCAGCAGTACCTTGAATGGCTACACCTTC. Translated, it gives CASSTLNGYTF.

With regard to this clone: The junction departs from the called germline gene at one end, perhaps through a read error. The chain has TRBV28 and TRBJ1-5, with TRBD1 matching 10 bases. The CDR3 spans 15 residues. Germline values: CDR1 MDHEN, CDR2 SYDVKM. The CDR3 coding sequence is TGTGCCAGCAACCCGACAGGGGGCAGCATTCAGCCCCAGCATTTT. This codes for CASNPTGGSIQPQHF.

This clone showed up just a few times. The rearrangement links TRBV19 to TRBJ1-5; 8 nucleotides align to TRBD1. Germline lookup yields CDR1 LNHDA and CDR2 SQIVND (reference sequence). The CDR3 runs 14 residues. The V and J ends lost 6 bases and 5 bases, in that order; junction bases with no gene match: 6. The CDR3 DNA reads as TGTGCCAGTAGCGTGGGACAGGTCTATCAGCCCCAGCATTTT. Its protein is CASSVGQVYQPQHF.

The rearrangement uses TRBV6-4 and TRBJ2-3; 11 nucleotides match TRBD2. Trimming at V came to 6 bases and at J to 2 bases, leaving 4 bases not matched to a gene. CDR1 MRHNA and CDR2 SNTAGT come from the germline V gene. The CDR3 consists of 15 residues. Here the CDR3 DNA reads TGTGCCAGCAGCTTGACTAGCGGGAACACAGATACGCAGTATTTT. Amino acids: CASSLTSGNTDTQYF.

The chain joins TRBV27 to TRBJ2-7; the match to TRBD2 covers 8 bases. This CDR3 has 14 residues. V shed 3 bases and J 5 bases; nucleotides not matched to a gene: 6. CDR1 and CDR2 from the germline V gene are MNHEY and SMNVEV (reference sequence). This chain's CDR3 is CASSFGRGVDEQYF. As DNA, the CDR3 is TGTGCCAGCAGTTTCGGGAGGGGAGTCGACGAGCAGTACTTC.

The chain employs TRBV18 and TRBJ1-4, with D perhaps TRBD1 (6 bases). Trimming stripped 4 bases from V and 5 bases from J, with 8 bases between. This CDR3 spans 13 amino acids. Germline V gives CDR1 KGHSH, CDR2 LQKENI. Written as DNA, the CDR3 is TGTGCCAGCTCACGGGACAAGAATGAAAAACTGTTTTTT. It yields the protein CASSRDKNEKLFF. Full variable domain (remainder filled in from reference TRBV18 and TRBJ1-4): NAGVMQNPRHLVRRRGQEARLRCSPMKGHSHVYWYRQLPEEGLKFMVYLQKENIIDESGMPKERFSAEFPKEGPSILRIQQVVRGDSAAYFCASSRDKNEKLFFGSGTQLSVL.

The chain links TRBV6-5 to TRBJ2-1; 12 bases are shared with TRBD2. V trimming: 0 bases; J trimming: 12 bases; junction bases outside the gene matches: 6. There are 15 residues in the CDR3. Germline CDR1 is MNHEY and CDR2 is SVGAGI. As DNA, the CDR3 is TGTGCCAGCAGTTACTCAGGACTAGCGGGATCGCCGCAGTTCTTC. Translation gives CASSYSGLAGSPQFF.

The chain employs TRBV6-5 and TRBJ2-3; TRBD1 matches at 7 bases. CDR1 is MNHEY and CDR2 is SVGAGI in the germline V gene. The J segment lost 2 bases and the V segment lost 6 bases, leaving 2 bases of the junction unmatched. There are 13 residues in the CDR3. The CDR3 here is CASRGTATDTQYF. CDR3 DNA: TGTGCCAGCAGAGGGACAGCCACAGATACGCAGTATTTT.

The chain employs TRBV2 and TRBJ2-7; the match to TRBD2 covers 8 bases. This CDR3 spans 15 amino acids. Germline CDR1 SNHLY, CDR2 FYNNEI. The junction had 10 bases not matched to a gene; V was cut back by 5 bases and J by 4 bases. CDR3 DNA: TGTGCCAGCAGTTTCAAGCGGGAGTCACGGTACGAGCAGTACTTC. Translated: CASSFKRESRYEQYF.

The J gene is TRBJ1-1, the V gene TRBV5-6; D is uncertain. Germline CDR1 and CDR2: SGHDT and YYEEEE. Trimming shortened V by 3 bases and J by 1 base, and 7 bases separated the two germline ends. The CDR3 is 13 amino acids. The CDR3 DNA is TGTGCCAGCAGCTACGACCAGAACACTGAAGCTTTCTTT. It yields the protein CASSYDQNTEAFF.

The V gene is TRBV2, the J gene TRBJ1-6; 8 bases align to TRBD1. Germline assignment: CDR1 SNHLY and CDR2 FYNNEI. The CDR3 is 15 residues long. The V and J ends lost 4 bases and 10 bases, in that order; junction bases with no gene match: 9. The CDR3 region is CASSGQGISGSPLHF. The DNA for the CDR3 is TGTGCCAGCAGTGGACAGGGGATTAGTGGATCACCCCTCCACTTT.

This sequence joins TRBV7-9 and TRBJ2-3, with TRBD1 matching 7 bases. J was trimmed by 1 base and V by 5 bases; bases with no gene match: 6. Germline V CDR1 and CDR2: SEHNR, FQNEAQ (reference sequence). The CDR3 contains 15 residues. The CDR3 sequence: CASSPWDRRTDTQYF. In nucleotides, the CDR3 is TGTGCCAGCAGCCCCTGGGACAGACGCACAGATACGCAGTATTTT.

The chain is built from TRBV6-6 and TRBJ1-2; TRBD1 matches at 7 bases. CDR3 length equals 15 residues. Germline CDR1 MNHNY, CDR2 SVGAGI (reference sequence). J was trimmed by 2 bases and V by 8 bases; bases with no gene match: 11. The CDR3 protein is CASGAEGAVNYGYTF. CDR3 in DNA: TGTGCCAGCGGAGCCGAGGGGGCTGTGAACTATGGCTACACCTTC.

The rearrangement joins TRBV29-1 to TRBJ2-1; D remains unclear. CDR1 SQVTM and CDR2 ANQGSEA come from the germline V gene. V lost 5 bases to trimming and J lost 3 bases, with 14 bases between them. This CDR3 is built from 14 residues. CDR3 loop: CSVPGRENYNEQFF. CDR3 DNA sequence: TGCAGCGTTCCCGGCCGTGAAAACTACAATGAGCAGTTCTTC.

This clone was detected only once. The chain uses TRBV7-3 and TRBJ2-1; 7 positions match TRBD2. This CDR3 spans 17 amino acids. V trimming: 1 base; J trimming: 2 bases; junction bases outside the gene matches: 8. Germline loops: CDR1 SGHTA, CDR2 FQGTGA. Written as DNA, the CDR3 is TGTGCCAGCAGCTTAAGTCCAGCGGGGTTACCCTACAATGAGCAGTTCTTC. Its translation is CASSLSPAGLPYNEQFF.

The chain is built from TRBV28 and TRBJ2-1, with 8 bases matching TRBD2. V trimming: 2 bases; J trimming: 3 bases; junction bases outside the gene matches: 3. The CDR3 has 15 amino acids. Germline loops: CDR1 MDHEN, CDR2 SYDVKM. The CDR3 region is CASSLSGRFYNEQFF. The CDR3 nucleotides are TGTGCCAGCAGTTTAAGCGGGAGATTCTACAATGAGCAGTTCTTC.

CDR3 residues: CASNNHGTSGGNEQFF. Written as DNA, the CDR3 is TGTGCCAGCAACAATCACGGGACTAGCGGGGGCAATGAGCAGTTCTTC. The chain has TRBV9 and TRBJ2-1, with 14 nucleotides matching TRBD2. Germline trimming cut 6 bases from V and 6 bases from J; bases unmatched to any gene: 8. Germline CDR1 SGDLS, CDR2 YYNGEE. This CDR3 comprises 16 residues.